Below, 16 T cell receptor beta chains from the same sample are listed, as sequenced in a study of T cell changes during pregnancy in multiple sclerosis. The table came from immunoSEQ multiplex PCR; TCRdb's copy has only in-frame clones and leaves some out. The sample has tens of thousands of clones; roughly 93% are singletons. The sequencing here drew on CD8+ T cells from peripheral blood mononuclear cells, taken in the third trimester of pregnancy. Every receptor here comes from a female donor with multiple sclerosis, enrolled in a pregnancy study.

J is TRBJ1-1 and V is TRBV10-1; TRBD1 agrees at 7 bases. CDR3 size: 14 residues. The V segment lost 6 bases and the J segment 3 bases; nucleotides outside the gene matches: 7. CDR1 and CDR2 (germline): WNHNN, SYGVQD (reference sequence). The CDR3 coding sequence is TGCGCCAGCAGGGAAACAGGGGTGGACACTGAAGCTTTCTTT. Its translation is CASRETGVDTEAFF.

The chain recombines TRBV9 with TRBJ2-3; 9 bases line up with TRBD2. This CDR3 comprises 17 residues. V lost 0 bases and J lost 4; bases outside the gene matches: 9. CDR1 SGDLS and CDR2 YYNGEE come from the germline V gene. CDR3 DNA sequence: TGTGCCAGCAGCGTAGTCGGGCGGGGGGGCGGCGCAGATACGCAGTATTTT. Translation: CASSVVGRGGGADTQYF.

The chain uses TRBV19 and TRBJ2-1; the D gene is possibly TRBD2 (6 bases). This CDR3 region has 14 residues. CDR1 LNHDA and CDR2 SQIVND come from the germline V gene (reference sequence). The V end was cut by 5 bases, the J end by 2 bases, with 10 bases between. Here the CDR3 reads CASSPGTAYNEQFF. The CDR3 DNA follows: TGTGCCAGTAGTCCGGGGACTGCCTACAATGAGCAGTTCTTC.

The chain carries TRBV7-9 and TRBJ2-1; TRBD1 agrees at 9 bases. The CDR3 is 14 amino acids. Germline loops: CDR1 SEHNR, CDR2 FQNEAQ (reference sequence). After removal of 5 bases from V and 5 bases from J, the junction contained 4 bases not matched to a gene. CDR3 sequence (DNA): TGTGCCAGCAGCCCGAGGACAGGGGACAATGAGCAGTTCTTC. Its translation: CASSPRTGDNEQFF.

The chain recombines TRBV5-1 with TRBJ2-7; D perhaps matches TRBD1 (5 bases). V was pared by 1 base and J by 7 bases, with 9 bases between. Germline values: CDR1 SGHRS, CDR2 YFSETQ. The CDR3 is 12 residues long. CDR3 protein: CASSLTPGEQYF. In DNA, the CDR3 is TGCGCCAGCAGCTTGACCCCAGGGGAGCAGTACTTC.

The chain couples TRBV27 to TRBJ1-5, with D possibly TRBD1 on 6 matching bases. Germline CDR1 and CDR2: MNHEY and SMNVEV (reference sequence). Trimming took off 2 bases at V and 6 bases at J, with 11 bases between the two ends. The CDR3 consists of 14 residues. CDR3 coding DNA: TGTGCCAGCAGTTTAGGGGGGGCGGGTCAGCCCCAGCATTTT. This translates into CASSLGGAGQPQHF.

The chain combines TRBV7-8 with TRBJ1-2; perhaps TRBD1 as D (5 bases). Per germline, CDR1 SGHVS and CDR2 FQNEAQ. With 7 bases removed from V and 6 bases from J, the gap between germline ends came to 18 bases. The CDR3 extends over 14 amino acids. In nucleotides, the CDR3 is TGTGCCAGCAACCCTGGACAATCTCGTAATGGCTACACCTTC. Residues: CASNPGQSRNGYTF.

The chain couples TRBV7-8 to TRBJ2-2; 13 positions agree with TRBD2. The V gene's germline CDR1 is SGHVS and CDR2 FQNEAQ. J gave up 0 bases and V 1 base, and 14 bases lay outside the gene matches. CDR3 length: 22 amino acids. The CDR3 sequence is CASSLVGLAGVHSSTNTGELFF. CDR3 bases: TGTGCCAGCAGCTTAGTTGGACTAGCGGGAGTGCATTCCAGCACGAACACCGGGGAGCTGTTTTTT.

The chain has TRBV6-7 and TRBJ2-2; 10 positions agree with TRBD2. TRBV6-7 qualifies as an ORF whose function is uncertain. Trimming at V came to 7 bases and at J to 0 bases, leaving 14 bases not matched to a gene. There are 19 residues in the CDR3. CDR3 loop: CASNQAGGPFGSNTGELFF. In DNA form, the CDR3 reads TGTGCCAGCAACCAAGCGGGAGGGCCGTTCGGATCGAACACCGGGGAGCTGTTTTTT.

This clone was seen only once. This rearrangement joins TRBV30 to TRBJ2-7; 9 bases align to TRBD1. The germline V gene encodes CDR1 GTSNPN and CDR2 SVGIG (reference sequence). V shed 5 bases, J shed 1 base, and the junction held 6 bases outside the gene matches. The CDR3 covers 14 residues. The CDR3 loop reads CAWYQGQGSYEQYF. The DNA for the CDR3 is TGTGCCTGGTATCAGGGACAGGGTTCCTACGAGCAGTACTTC.

V gene TRBV2 combines with J gene TRBJ2-2, with 10 nucleotides matching TRBD2. Germline V gives CDR1 SNHLY, CDR2 FYNNEI. This CDR3 contains 15 residues. V lost 6 bases and J lost 4; bases outside the gene matches: 5. CDR3 in DNA: TGTGCCAGCAGGCTAGCGGGAGAGAGCACCGGGGAGCTGTTTTTT. Protein: CASRLAGESTGELFF.

The CDR3 DNA sequence: TGTGCCAGCAGTTGGGAGGACAGGGGGATCATTAGTGGCTACACCTTC. Translating it yields CASSWEDRGIISGYTF. V gene TRBV6-6 combines with J gene TRBJ1-2; TRBD1 agrees at 10 bases. Per germline, CDR1 MNHNY and CDR2 SVGAGI (reference sequence). Unmatched junction bases numbered 12, after V lost 4 bases and J lost 7 bases. The CDR3 length is 16 residues.

This chain connects TRBV2 to TRBJ2-7, with 9 bases aligning to TRBD1. The CDR3 covers 16 residues. Germline CDR1 and CDR2: SNHLY and FYNNEI. The J segment lost 5 bases and the V segment lost 7 bases, leaving 15 bases of the junction unmatched. CDR3 protein: CASKTGTGWEADEQYF. The CDR3 DNA follows: TGTGCCAGCAAAACCGGGACAGGGTGGGAAGCTGACGAGCAGTACTTC. Full variable domain (outside the CDR3, taken from reference TRBV2 and TRBJ2-7): EPEVTQTPSHQVTQMGQEVILRCVPISNHLYFYWYRQILGQKVEFLVSFYNNEISEKSEIFDDQFSVERPDGSNFTLKIRSTKLEDSAMYFCASKTGTGWEADEQYFGPGTRLTVT.

The chain uses TRBV7-3 and TRBJ2-1, with 9 bases fitting TRBD2. This CDR3 spans 15 amino acids. J was trimmed by 8 bases and V by 5 bases; bases with no gene match: 10. Germline V gene lookup returns CDR1 SGHTA and CDR2 FQGTGA. The CDR3 is CASSPRGGGVDEQFF. CDR3 bases: TGTGCCAGCAGCCCAAGGGGCGGGGGGGTGGATGAGCAGTTCTTC.

This sequence joins TRBV27 and TRBJ2-1; TRBD2 matches 14 bases. Trimming at V came to 6 bases and at J to 8 bases, leaving 3 bases not matched to a gene. Germline V gives CDR1 MNHEY, CDR2 SMNVEV (reference sequence). The CDR3 is 14 amino acids. The CDR3 bases are TGTGCCAGCAGCGGGACTAGCGGGGGACATGAGCAGTTCTTC. This gives the protein CASSGTSGGHEQFF.

This clone was detected once. CDR3 bases: TGTGCCAGCAGTTCCGCCGGGACAGGGGTTAAGACCGGGGAGCTGTTTTTT. It is translated as CASSSAGTGVKTGELFF. The rearrangement uses TRBV27 and TRBJ2-2; 10 positions agree with TRBD1. Germline-derived CDR1 and CDR2 are MNHEY and SMNVEV (reference sequence). V shed 4 bases and J 5 bases; nucleotides not matched to a gene: 10. CDR3 length: 17 amino acids.